This is a list of T cell receptor beta chains from one sample in a study of patients and donors after allogeneic stem cell transplantation. Via MiXCR, TCRdb re-called the RT-PCR reads, giving one row per CDR3 protein. The sample has around 240,000 distinct CDR3 sequences, 13% to 15% seen once; the top ten hold roughly 12%. The specimen was blood, either unsorted or a sorted T cell fraction (not recorded which). The receptors were gathered from a human donor who was either an allogeneic HSCT recipient or a stem cell or donor lymphocyte infusion donor (not recorded which). It is not recorded whose cells these are; they may come from a transplant donor. The CDR3 runs from the conserved cysteine through the conserved F or W. Size values are once, few and many counts, or a class for expanded clones, and some rows have none.

>TRBV6-1|14|few|TRBJ2-7
CASRERGTSYEQYF
>TRBV2|12|-|TRBJ2-7
CASSEDFYEQYF
>TRBV24-1|15|few|TRBJ2-3
CATCMTSERTDTQYF
>TRBV6-1|17|few|TRBJ1-5
CASSEQADIRGNQPQHF
>TRBV10-3|13|few|TRBJ2-1
CATVRDGGNEQFF
>TRBV5-6|16|-|TRBJ2-7
CASSRISAGAFYEQYF
>TRBV20-1|14|-|TRBJ2-3
CSAPLAGVTDTQYF
>TRBV2|15|many|TRBJ1-2
CASRVDSSNSYGYTF
>TRBV27|14|few|TRBJ2-7
CASRNLLGSYEQYF
>TRBV20-1|14|many|TRBJ1-2
CSAGEGSEDYGYTF
>TRBV11-2|13|many|TRBJ2-5
CASSPQGAQAQYF
>TRBV5-1|14|few|TRBJ1-3
CASSAQSTADTIYF
>TRBV12-3/TRBV12-4|15|-|TRBJ1-2
CASSLAVTGNYGYTF
>TRBV20-1|14|few|TRBJ2-5
CSATSGQGEETQYF
>TRBV5-4|14|many|TRBJ2-3
CASTLDRFTDTQYF
>TRBV6-1|14|-|TRBJ2-5
CASSPASRQETQYF
>TRBV13|19|once|TRBJ1-1
CASSLAPGTGGEPNTEAFF
>TRBV7-3|15|-|TRBJ2-7
CASSSRLGSLVEQYF
>TRBV19|14|-|TRBJ2-5
CASSRTGGQETQYF
>TRBV5-6|15|few|TRBJ1-1
CASSFKRGLLTEAFF
>TRBV7-2|15|few|TRBJ1-4
CASSPGQLGSEKLFF
>TRBV28|13|few|TRBJ2-7
CATHSGSGYEQYF
>TRBV6-6|13|-|TRBJ2-2
CASTGANTGELFF
>TRBV30|15|many|TRBJ1-2
CAWRTPQGRDYGYTF
>TRBV20-1|15|-|TRBJ2-4
CSARGPLVAKNIQYF
>TRBV12-3/TRBV12-4|15|-|TRBJ2-2
CASSAGGGYTGELFF
>TRBV24-1|15|few|TRBJ2-5
CATSDAGLRKETQYF
>TRBV28|13|many|TRBJ2-2
CASSLDPGRELFF
>TRBV30|12|few|TRBJ2-7
CAWSDMVFEQYF
>TRBV7-2|16|-|TRBJ1-3
CASSPGGTDSGNTIYF
>TRBV4-1|15|many|TRBJ2-1
CASSLDRASYNEQFF
>TRBV4-2|14|many|TRBJ2-7
CASSRDYRGNEQYF
>TRBV7-2|15|many|TRBJ2-7
CASSATSGGVSEQYF
>TRBV6-1|15|-|TRBJ1-6
CASSPSGGGSTPLHF
>TRBV6-1|15|many|TRBJ2-2
CASSEATRVTGELFF
>TRBV20-1|14|-|TRBJ2-5
CSAIGGINMETQYF